One sample yielded the 16 T cell receptor beta chains listed below, sequenced in a study of shared clonotypes between healthy human individuals. Profiled with immunoSEQ multiplex PCR; TCRdb holds only in-frame clones, not every one. The sample has about 2.1 million clones; roughly 91% are singletons. Terminally differentiated effector memory CD45RA+ cells were excluded by CCR7 positive selection of CD45RO-negative cells. Sequencing input: naive CD8+ T cells from PBMCs. These TCRs come from a man aged 18 to 35 in good health. Some clones in this sample may be carry-over from other donors' samples.

To note about this clone: One junction end does not reproduce the germline sequence, and a read error may be involved. The chain carries TRBV7-9 and TRBJ1-4, with D tentatively TRBD1 (6 bases). The length of the CDR3 is 14 residues. Per germline, CDR1 SEHNR and CDR2 FQNEAQ (reference sequence). As DNA, the CDR3 is TGTGCCAGCAGGACGGGGGCGACTAACGAAAAACTGTTTTTT. Protein product: CASRTGATNEKLFF.

The chain uses TRBV10-2 and TRBJ1-1; 9 bases match TRBD1. Germline CDR1 and CDR2: WSHSY and SAAADI. The CDR3 is 15 residues long. V trimming: 1 base; J trimming: 6 bases; junction bases outside the gene matches: 6. The CDR3 is CASSEWGQGVPEAFF. For the CDR3, the DNA is TGCGCCAGCAGTGAGTGGGGACAGGGAGTGCCTGAAGCTTTCTTT.

A single count supports this clone. The chain combines TRBV28 with TRBJ2-7, with D possibly TRBD2 on 5 matching bases. Germline assignment: CDR1 MDHEN and CDR2 SYDVKM. V was trimmed by 6 bases and J by 7 bases, leaving 22 bases between them. The CDR3 totals 15 residues. Written as DNA, the CDR3 is TGTGCCAGCAGCCTCCTTACCGGGCGCTCGGGAGAGCAGTACTTC. Encoded protein: CASSLLTGRSGEQYF.

This clone was detected only once. This chain joins TRBV7-9 and TRBJ2-5, with D possibly TRBD1 on 6 matching bases. V was clipped by 5 bases and J by 2 bases, with 15 bases between them. Germline CDR1 SEHNR, CDR2 FQNEAQ (reference sequence). This CDR3 comprises 15 residues. CDR3 sequence: CASSPRTENQETQYF. CDR3 DNA: TGTGCCAGCAGCCCCCGGACAGAAAATCAAGAGACCCAGTACTTC.

This clone was detected only once. The V gene is TRBV10-1, the J gene TRBJ2-7; TRBD1 matches 8 bases. With 3 bases clipped from V and 6 bases from J, the junction kept 7 bases outside the gene matches. The CDR3 covers 14 residues. Germline assignment: CDR1 WNHNN and CDR2 SYGVQD (reference sequence). CDR3 in DNA: TGCGCCAGCAGTGATGAGGACAGGGAGGCCGAGCAGTACTTC. Amino acid sequence: CASSDEDREAEQYF.

The chain has TRBV27 and TRBJ2-5; D gene ambiguous. CDR3 length equals 13 residues. V lost 3 bases, J lost 4 bases, and 9 bases lay in between. CDR1 is MNHEY, CDR2 SMNVEV, per germline (reference sequence). The CDR3 loop is CASSLALGETQYF. The CDR3 bases are TGTGCCAGCAGTTTGGCCCTCGGAGAGACCCAGTACTTC.

On this clone itself: The same CDR3 arises from other DNA sequences in this sample as well. The chain links TRBV7-9 to TRBJ2-5; TRBD1 matches 7 bases. The CDR3 is 14 amino acids. V was pared by 4 bases and J by 2 bases, with 4 bases of the junction left unmatched. CDR1 is SEHNR, CDR2 FQNEAQ, per germline (reference sequence). Here the CDR3 reads CASSSTGLQETQYF. The DNA for the CDR3 is TGTGCCAGCAGCTCGACAGGGTTACAAGAGACCCAGTACTTC.

This chain joins TRBV7-8 and TRBJ2-1; 8 bases fit TRBD2. The CDR3 consists of 16 residues. V lost 5 bases to trimming and J lost 2 bases; unmatched junction nucleotides: 8. Looked up from germline, CDR1 is SGHVS and CDR2 is FQNEAQ. The CDR3 DNA sequence: TGTGCCAGCAGCCACTCGGGGCGGGGGGCCTACAATGAGCAGTTCTTC. Amino acids: CASSHSGRGAYNEQFF.

The chain carries TRBV4-1 and TRBJ2-2, with TRBD2 identical over 10 bases. The CDR3 spans 15 residues. V lost 0 bases to trimming and J lost 6 bases; unmatched junction nucleotides: 1. Germline CDR1 MGHRA, CDR2 YSYEKL. The CDR3 DNA is TGCGCCAGCAGCCAAGAGGGACTAGCGCCCGGGGAGCTGTTTTTT. Translation: CASSQEGLAPGELFF.

As DNA, the CDR3 is TGCAGCGTTGAGGAAGGGAGCCCAGATACGCAGTATTTT. Translation: CSVEEGSPDTQYF. The V call is TRBV29-1, the J call TRBJ2-3; maybe TRBD2 (5 bases). Trimming removed 3 bases at V and 4 bases at J, with 11 bases between. CDR1 is SQVTM, CDR2 ANQGSEA, per germline. The CDR3 extends over 13 amino acids.

The chain uses TRBV7-9 and TRBJ2-6; 7 bases fit TRBD1. Trimming took 3 bases from V and 2 from J; bases not matched to a gene: 4. The CDR3 loop spans 16 amino acids. Germline V gene sequence: CDR1 SEHNR, CDR2 FQNEAQ (reference sequence). The CDR3 DNA is TGTGCCAGCAGCTTGGCGACAGGGCCTGGGGCCAACGTCCTGACTTTC. The encoded protein is CASSLATGPGANVLTF.

The genes are TRBV28 and TRBJ1-1, with D possibly TRBD1 on 5 matching bases. Germline V gives CDR1 MDHEN, CDR2 SYDVKM. The germline V and J ends were trimmed by 0 bases and 5 bases, with 13 bases remaining between them. CDR3 size: 15 residues. This CDR3 is CASSLWVGGGTEAFF. In DNA form, the CDR3 reads TGTGCCAGCAGTTTATGGGTGGGTGGGGGGACTGAAGCTTTCTTT. Full variable domain (outside the CDR3, taken from reference TRBV28 and TRBJ1-1): DVKVTQSSRYLVKRTGEKVFLECVQDMDHENMFWYRQDPGLGLRLIYFSYDVKMKEKGDIPEGYSVSREKKERFSLILESASTNQTSMYLCASSLWVGGGTEAFFGQGTRLTVV.

The chain is built from TRBV10-1 and TRBJ2-5, with unresolved D. CDR3 length equals 14 residues. The germline CDR1 and CDR2 sequences are WNHNN and SYGVQD (reference sequence). Trimming pared 0 bases from V and 4 bases from J, leaving 9 bases between. The CDR3 DNA reads TGCGCCAGCAGTGAGTCGCCAAAGTCAGAGACCCAGTACTTC. It is translated as CASSESPKSETQYF.

This chain uses TRBV7-9 with TRBJ2-3, with D possibly being TRBD1 (6 bases). The CDR3 is made up of 15 amino acids. Germline V gene data show CDR1 as SEHNR and CDR2 as FQNEAQ (reference sequence). Trimming pared 5 bases from V and 1 base from J, leaving 13 bases between. This chain's CDR3 is CASSPTGSRTDTQYF. In DNA form, the CDR3 reads TGTGCCAGCAGCCCAACAGGGTCTCGCACAGATACGCAGTATTTT.

This chain links TRBV13 with TRBJ1-1, with a weak D call TRBD1 (5 bases). The CDR3 runs 14 residues. Trimming removed 0 bases from V and 3 bases from J, with 8 bases in between. The germline V gene encodes CDR1 PRHDT and CDR2 FYEKMQ (reference sequence). The CDR3 DNA follows: TGTGCCAGCAGCTTAGGCCGCAGGGACACTGAAGCTTTCTTT. It codes for CASSLGRRDTEAFF.

This clone was detected once. The chain carries TRBV5-1 and TRBJ1-4; no firm D call. Germline loops: CDR1 SGHRS, CDR2 YFSETQ. CDR3 length equals 17 residues. Between the trimmed V and J ends, which lost 1 base and 0 bases, there was a span of 13 bases. This chain's CDR3 is CASSLIPHGSTNEKLFF. The DNA of the CDR3 is TGCGCCAGCAGCTTGATCCCACACGGGTCAACTAATGAAAAACTGTTTTTT.